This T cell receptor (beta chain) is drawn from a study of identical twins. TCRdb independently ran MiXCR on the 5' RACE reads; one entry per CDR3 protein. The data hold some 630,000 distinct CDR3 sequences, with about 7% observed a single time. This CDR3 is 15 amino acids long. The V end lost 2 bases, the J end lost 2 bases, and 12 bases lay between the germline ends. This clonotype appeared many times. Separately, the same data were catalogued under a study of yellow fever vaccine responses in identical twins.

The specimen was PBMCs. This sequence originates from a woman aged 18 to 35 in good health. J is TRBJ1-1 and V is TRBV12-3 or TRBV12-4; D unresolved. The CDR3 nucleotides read TGTGCCAGCAGTTTACTCCAGAGCTCCAACACTGAAGCTTTCTTT. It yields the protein CASSLLQSSNTEAFF.